These 24 T cell receptor beta chains originate from one sample sequenced in a study of T cell responses to AZD1222 COVID-19 vaccine. Sequenced by immunoSEQ multiplex PCR; TCRdb stores in-frame clones only, minus some. This sample has 85,000 to 100,000 clones, with less than 90% found just once. The material was peripheral blood, obtained on day 0 of AZD1222 vaccination. Source of these receptors: an adult in good health.

The chain is built from TRBV7-9 and TRBJ1-2; TRBD1 might be the D (6 bases). Germline V gives CDR1 SEHNR, CDR2 FQNEAQ (reference sequence). The CDR3 covers 15 residues. V shed 5 bases and J shed 5 bases, with 18 bases lying between them. This chain's CDR3 is CASSPTGGSGYGYTF. CDR3 DNA: TGTGCCAGCAGCCCGACAGGCGGTTCAGGTTATGGCTACACCTTC.

This clone was seen only once. The chain uses TRBV7-6 and TRBJ2-3; 7 bases are a match to TRBD2. CDR1 is SGHVS, CDR2 FNYEAQ, per germline. The CDR3 consists of 14 residues. The ends lost 7 bases at V and 2 bases at J; junction bases unmatched: 6. The CDR3 loop is CASNLGGDTDTQYF. CDR3 bases: TGTGCCAGCAACCTGGGGGGGGACACAGATACGCAGTATTTT.

V usage is TRBV7-9 and J usage is TRBJ1-1, with D hard to call. Germline V lookup: CDR1 SEHNR, CDR2 FQNEAQ (reference sequence). Trimming left V 2 bases short and J 4 bases short, with 5 bases between. The CDR3 is made up of 12 amino acids. The CDR3 sequence is CASSLSGTEAFF. CDR3 in DNA: TGTGCCAGCAGCTTAAGTGGCACTGAAGCTTTCTTT.

This clone showed up just once. The chain has TRBV4-2 and TRBJ1-2, with D perhaps TRBD1 (6 bases). Germline loops: CDR1 LGHNA, CDR2 YNFKEQ. This CDR3 has 16 residues. V lost 2 bases and J lost 8, with 21 bases in between. CDR3: CASSQTGTLGLGGYTF. The CDR3 bases are TGTGCCAGCAGCCAAACAGGGACCTTAGGACTGGGAGGCTACACCTTC.

J is TRBJ2-5 and V is TRBV5-1; D unclear. Germline V gene sequence: CDR1 SGHRS, CDR2 YFSETQ. The CDR3 sequence is 13 residues long. The V gene lost 2 bases and the J gene lost 2 bases, with 7 bases spanning the gap. The CDR3 loop reads CASSFNMQETQYF. CDR3 nucleotide sequence: TGCGCCAGCAGCTTTAACATGCAAGAGACCCAGTACTTC.

The count of this clone is one. V and J are TRBV3-1 (or the pseudogene TRBV3-2) and TRBJ1-6, with 8 bases matching TRBD1. This CDR3 comprises 14 residues. Germline assignment: CDR1 LGHDT and CDR2 YNNKEL (reference sequence). Unmatched junction bases numbered 3, after V lost 2 bases and J lost 9 bases. In nucleotides, the CDR3 is TGTGCCAGCAGCCAATCAACAGGGGGTTCACCCCTCCACTTT. This codes for CASSQSTGGSPLHF.

The chain is built from TRBV5-1 and TRBJ1-6, with a tentative D call TRBD1 (6 bases). This CDR3 has 18 residues. Germline CDR1 SGHRS, CDR2 YFSETQ. The V end was cut by 1 base, the J end by 0 bases, with 14 bases between. DNA of the CDR3: TGCGCCAGCAGCTTGCGGGACATCTTAAGCTCCTATAATTCACCCCTCCACTTT. Encoded protein: CASSLRDILSSYNSPLHF.

The rearrangement joins TRBV6-5 to TRBJ2-5; D may be TRBD2 (6 bases). The V gene lost 7 bases and the J gene lost 2 bases, with 11 bases spanning the gap. The CDR3 covers 13 residues. Germline CDR1 and CDR2: MNHEY and SVGAGI. The CDR3: CASTWDLQETQYF. CDR3 nucleotides: TGTGCCAGCACCTGGGACTTACAAGAGACCCAGTACTTC.

In the case of this clone: It is unclear where the CDR3 begins or ends on the DNA, so no DNA is shown, and the CDR3 is as TCRdb lists it. The rearrangement uses TRBV28 and TRBJ2-1; TRBD1 is the table's D call and was not checked against the DNA. Per germline, CDR1 MDHEN and CDR2 SYDVKM. The CDR3 contains 15 residues when both ends are counted. This chain's CDR3 is CASSILAGGTHEQFF.

This clone was picked up a small number of times. This chain uses TRBV6-2 or TRBV6-3 with TRBJ2-1; D perhaps matches TRBD2 (5 bases). CDR3 length: 20 residues. Trimming took 0 bases from V and 0 from J, leaving 21 bases between them. Germline CDR1 MNHEY, CDR2 SVGEGT. The CDR3 loop is CASSYSRARSVSPSYNEQFF. The CDR3 bases are TGTGCCAGCAGTTACTCGAGGGCTAGGTCGGTTAGTCCCTCCTACAATGAGCAGTTCTTC.

The V call is TRBV30, the J call TRBJ1-1, with D uncertain. The V and J ends lost 1 base and 2 bases respectively, with 8 bases between them. The CDR3 contains 13 residues. Germline V lookup: CDR1 GTSNPN, CDR2 SVGIG (reference sequence). The CDR3 reads CAWSGGYNTEAFF. CDR3 bases: TGTGCCTGGAGTGGGGGATACAACACTGAAGCTTTCTTT.

The chain couples TRBV15 to TRBJ1-1; tentative D call: TRBD1 (6 bases). The CDR3 is 13 amino acids. Germline values: CDR1 LNHNV, CDR2 YYDKDF (reference sequence). V was clipped by 1 base and J by 8 bases, with 11 bases between them. CDR3 sequence: CATSRVGGPEAFF. The DNA for the CDR3 is TGTGCCACCAGCAGAGTGGGGGGGCCGGAAGCTTTCTTT.

The genes are TRBV27 and TRBJ2-1; no reliable D call. Germline CDR1 is MNHEY and CDR2 is SMNVEV (reference sequence). V was shortened by 2 bases and J by 7 bases, with 6 bases between the two germline ends. This CDR3 is built from 12 residues. The CDR3 reads CASSLGENEQFF. The CDR3 region has the DNA TGTGCCAGCAGTTTAGGAGAAAATGAGCAGTTCTTC.

This chain uses TRBV7-3 with TRBJ2-3; D might be TRBD2 (5 bases). The CDR3 spans 14 residues. Between the trimmed V and J ends, which lost 1 base and 3 bases, there was a span of 8 bases. Germline V CDR1 and CDR2: SGHTA, FQGTGA. The CDR3 region has the DNA TGTGCCAGCAGCTTAATGGGCGGGACAGATACGCAGTATTTT. Its protein product is CASSLMGGTDTQYF.

The V gene is TRBV6-6, the J gene TRBJ1-4; D possibly corresponds to TRBD1 (5 bases). Deletions cut 0 bases from V and 0 bases from J, with 8 bases between. The CDR3 runs 16 residues. Germline V gene lookup returns CDR1 MNHNY and CDR2 SVGAGI (reference sequence). The CDR3 region is CASSYSGGATNEKLFF. CDR3 bases: TGTGCCAGCAGTTACTCGGGGGGAGCAACTAATGAAAAACTGTTTTTT.

This chain uses TRBV7-8 with TRBJ2-5, with 7 nucleotides matching TRBD2. Germline V CDR1 and CDR2: SGHVS, FQNEAQ. V lost 2 bases to trimming and J lost 5 bases; unmatched junction nucleotides: 8. The CDR3 consists of 15 residues. CDR3 region: CASSLRRGREETQYF. CDR3 DNA: TGTGCCAGCAGCTTAAGGCGGGGGAGGGAGGAGACCCAGTACTTC.

V and J are TRBV7-2 and TRBJ2-2; 8 bases line up with TRBD2. Losses at the gene ends were 0 bases for V and 4 bases for J; bases not matched to a gene: 4. This CDR3 contains 16 residues. Per germline, CDR1 SGHTA and CDR2 FQGNSA. CDR3 DNA sequence: TGTGCCAGCAGCTTAGCTAGCGGGGAGCTCACCGGGGAGCTGTTTTTT. This codes for CASSLASGELTGELFF.

The rearrangement links TRBV10-3 to TRBJ1-3, with a possible D match to TRBD1 (5 bases). Germline V gene data show CDR1 as ENHRY and CDR2 as SYGVKD. V gave up 0 bases and J gave up 0 bases, with 9 bases separating them. The CDR3 loop spans 16 amino acids. The CDR3 sequence is CAISESGELSGNTIYF. The DNA for the CDR3 is TGTGCCATCAGTGAGTCGGGGGAGCTCTCTGGAAACACCATATATTTT.

This chain joins TRBV5-6 and TRBJ1-5; D perhaps matches TRBD1 (5 bases). Trimming left V 7 bases short and J 2 bases short, with 16 bases between. The V gene's germline CDR1 is SGHDT and CDR2 YYEEEE. This CDR3 is 15 amino acids long. CDR3 protein: CASHRGGLGNQPQHF. The CDR3 DNA follows: TGTGCCAGCCACCGGGGGGGTCTCGGCAATCAGCCCCAGCATTTT.

The chain links TRBV5-6 to TRBJ1-1; TRBD1 matches 7 bases. Germline CDR1 reads SGHDT; CDR2 reads YYEEEE. The CDR3 length is 15 residues. With V trimmed by 0 bases and J by 1 base, 3 bases remained unmatched. CDR3 sequence reads: CASSLARQGNTEAFF. The CDR3, as DNA: TGTGCCAGCAGCTTGGCGCGACAGGGGAACACTGAAGCTTTCTTT.

The genes are TRBV15 and TRBJ1-4; 12 bases agree with TRBD1. This CDR3 has 18 amino acids. From germline, CDR1 is LNHNV and CDR2 YYDKDF (reference sequence). With 5 bases clipped from V and 4 bases from J, the junction kept 11 bases outside the gene matches. The CDR3: CATSGNPGQGAYNEKLFF. The DNA of the CDR3 is TGTGCCACCAGCGGTAATCCGGGACAGGGGGCGTATAATGAAAAACTGTTTTTT.

This rearrangement joins TRBV15 to TRBJ2-5, with unresolved D. Germline lookup yields CDR1 LNHNV and CDR2 YYDKDF (reference sequence). V dropped 0 bases and J dropped 3 bases, with 8 bases sitting between them. This CDR3 contains 14 residues. CDR3: CATSRDRGEETQYF. CDR3 DNA: TGTGCCACCAGCAGAGATCGTGGGGAAGAGACCCAGTACTTC.

V and J are TRBV13 and TRBJ2-7; D may match TRBD1 or TRBD2 (6 bases each). CDR1 is PRHDT, CDR2 FYEKMQ, per germline (reference sequence). The CDR3 consists of 12 residues. Trimming shortened V by 1 base and J by 6 bases, and 7 bases separated the two germline ends. The CDR3 spells CASSLEGGEQYF. In DNA, the CDR3 is TGTGCCAGCAGCTTAGAGGGGGGCGAGCAGTACTTC.

V and J are TRBV4-1 and TRBJ1-4; D is ambiguous. The germline V and J ends were trimmed by 2 bases and 0 bases, with 10 bases remaining between them. CDR1 and CDR2 from the germline V gene are MGHRA and YSYEKL. This CDR3 is 16 amino acids long. The CDR3 DNA follows: TGCGCCAGCAGCCAATCCTACCTAGCAACTAATGAAAAACTGTTTTTT. It translates to CASSQSYLATNEKLFF.